Presented here are 28 T cell receptor beta chains from one specimen sequenced in a study of persistence of HIV-infected CD4 T cells. Their antigens are not known. Cells were stimulated with overlapping HIV-1 Gag 15-mer peptides. Sorting of responding CD4+ T cells relied on upregulated CD40 ligand together with CD69. The libraries were made with immunoSEQ version 4 in survey mode. Clones were sequenced by immunoSEQ multiplex PCR, and TCRdb holds only the in-frame ones, with some missing. The repertoire holds fewer than 40,000 clones, with 60% to 75% as singletons. Sample: CD4+ T cells sorted from PBMCs after approximately 19-hour stimulation, taken from a patient who received antiretroviral therapy. These receptors came from an adult man with HIV who was CMV-seropositive.

The rearrangement joins TRBV6-5 to TRBJ2-3; no reliable D call. The CDR3 consists of 13 residues. Per germline, CDR1 MNHEY and CDR2 SVGAGI. Trimming pared 10 bases from V and 0 bases from J, leaving 11 bases between. The CDR3 protein is CATPKVSTDTQYF. DNA for the CDR3: TGTGCCACCCCGAAGGTTAGCACAGATACGCAGTATTTT.

The genes are TRBV12-3 or TRBV12-4 and TRBJ1-3; weak D call: TRBD1 (5 bases). V lost 6 bases, J lost 4 bases, and 10 bases lay in between. The CDR3 extends over 13 amino acids. The DNA for the CDR3 is TGTGCCAGCAGACGGGGCTCAGGAAACACCATATATTTT. Amino acid sequence: CASRRGSGNTIYF.

The chain recombines TRBV6-5 with TRBJ1-3, with TRBD1 matching 10 bases. Germline V gene data show CDR1 as MNHEY and CDR2 as SVGAGI. The CDR3 consists of 15 residues. With 5 bases clipped from V and 0 bases from J, the junction kept 1 base outside the gene matches. CDR3 sequence reads: CASSRTGGSGNTIYF. CDR3 sequence (DNA): TGTGCCAGCAGTCGGACAGGGGGCTCTGGAAACACCATATATTTT.

The count of this clone is one. The chain combines TRBV29-1 with TRBJ1-2; D gene unclear. CDR1 is SQVTM and CDR2 is ANQGSEA in the germline V gene. Trimming cost V 4 bases and J 5 bases, with 11 bases left between them. CDR3 length: 12 residues. The CDR3 loop reads CSVGMLRYGYTF. The CDR3 coding sequence is TGCAGCGTTGGCATGCTGCGGTATGGCTACACCTTC.

The chain carries TRBV28 and TRBJ1-1; no firm D call. The CDR3 consists of 12 residues. Germline V gives CDR1 MDHEN, CDR2 SYDVKM. With 2 bases removed from V and 6 bases from J, the gap between germline ends came to 7 bases. The CDR3 protein is CASSLARPEAFF. CDR3 DNA sequence: TGTGCCAGCAGTTTAGCACGCCCTGAAGCTTTCTTT.

The rearrangement links TRBV5-4 to TRBJ2-7, with 7 bases aligning to TRBD1. V shed 4 bases and J 2 bases; nucleotides not matched to a gene: 6. Germline assignment: CDR1 SGHNT and CDR2 YYREEE (reference sequence). The CDR3 sequence is 14 residues long. For the CDR3, the DNA is TGTGCCAGCAGCCGGACAGGCTCTCCCTACGAGCAGTACTTC. Its translation is CASSRTGSPYEQYF.

This clone ranks as medium-sized (0.01 to 0.1%). The V gene is TRBV6-2 or TRBV6-3, the J gene TRBJ2-7; D is unresolved. Looked up from germline, CDR1 is MNHEY and CDR2 is SVGEGT. The CDR3 consists of 16 residues. The ends were cut back, 2 bases at V and 2 bases at J, with 16 bases in the middle. The CDR3 sequence is CASSYPRDFPTYEQYF. CDR3 sequence (DNA): TGTGCCAGCAGTTACCCCCGAGACTTTCCCACCTACGAGCAGTACTTC.

The chain joins TRBV19 to TRBJ2-7, with D unresolved. V was shortened by 10 bases and J by 2 bases, with 18 bases between the two germline ends. The germline CDR1 and CDR2 sequences are LNHDA and SQIVND (reference sequence). This CDR3 comprises 14 residues. The CDR3 loop reads CATSERPSTYEQYF. In nucleotides, the CDR3 is TGTGCCACCTCCGAGAGGCCGTCAACCTACGAGCAGTACTTC.

The J gene is TRBJ1-2, the V gene TRBV5-5; D is undetermined. Germline V gene data show CDR1 as SGHKS and CDR2 as YYEKEE (reference sequence). The CDR3 is 14 amino acids. V lost 4 bases, J lost 1 base, and 11 bases lay in between. The CDR3 is CASSPDTFNYGYTF. The CDR3, as DNA: TGTGCCAGCAGCCCAGACACGTTTAACTATGGCTACACCTTC.

In this sample, this clone is medium-sized. The rearrangement uses TRBV19 and TRBJ1-5, with 8 bases matching TRBD1. CDR3 length equals 13 residues. Germline values: CDR1 LNHDA, CDR2 SQIVND (reference sequence). V lost 7 bases, J lost 7 bases, and 6 bases stayed unmatched. CDR3 sequence (DNA): TGTGCCAGTATGTTGACAGGGGTGCAGCCCCAGCATTTT. Encoded protein: CASMLTGVQPQHF.

The chain links TRBV10-2 to TRBJ2-2; TRBD2 matches at 10 bases. This CDR3 has 17 amino acids. V dropped 11 bases and J dropped 3; count of bases not matched to a gene: 15. Germline V gives CDR1 WSHSY, CDR2 SAAADI. The CDR3 DNA is TGCGCCCCCAGCGGGAGGGGGGGCAGGTCTTACACCGGGGAGCTGTTTTTT. Translating gives CAPSGRGGRSYTGELFF.

The V gene is TRBV9, the J gene TRBJ2-2; the D gene is possibly TRBD2 (6 bases). CDR1 is SGDLS and CDR2 is YYNGEE in the germline V gene. The ends were cut back, 0 bases at V and 6 bases at J, with 9 bases in the middle. CDR3 size: 14 residues. The CDR3 nucleotides are TGTGCCAGCAGCGTAGACCGCGGGGCCGGGGAGCTGTTTTTT. It translates to CASSVDRGAGELFF.

The chain combines TRBV2 with TRBJ2-3; the D call may be TRBD1 or TRBD2 (5 bases each). Between the trimmed V and J ends, which lost 1 base and 4 bases, there was a span of 12 bases. The CDR3 covers 15 residues. The germline CDR1 and CDR2 sequences are SNHLY and FYNNEI. The CDR3 loop is CASSEGGVGADTQYF. The CDR3, as DNA: TGTGCCAGCAGTGAAGGGGGAGTAGGGGCAGATACGCAGTATTTT.

This rearrangement joins TRBV12-3 or TRBV12-4 to TRBJ1-6; D is unclear. V shed 3 bases and J shed 10 bases, with 7 bases lying between them. The CDR3 covers 12 residues. CDR3 nucleotides: TGTGCCAGCAGTTTGGGGAAATCACCCCTCCACTTT. Its protein is CASSLGKSPLHF.

A few counts support this clone. The chain recombines TRBV6-5 with TRBJ1-4; D might be TRBD1 (5 bases). The V gene lost 2 bases and the J gene lost 3 bases, with 7 bases spanning the gap. There are 14 residues in the CDR3. The germline gives CDR1 MNHEY, CDR2 SVGAGI. CDR3: CASSYGGSNEKLFF. The CDR3 bases are TGTGCCAGCAGTTACGGGGGGTCTAATGAAAAACTGTTTTTT.

This clone was seen a handful of times. The J gene is TRBJ1-2, the V gene TRBV3-1 (or the pseudogene TRBV3-2), with 8 bases identical to TRBD1. This CDR3 spans 13 amino acids. The germline V gene encodes CDR1 LGHDT and CDR2 YNNKEL (reference sequence). The V and J ends lost 6 bases and 5 bases, in that order; junction bases with no gene match: 5. CDR3 DNA: TGTGCCAGCAGACGGGACAGGCCTTATGGCTACACCTTC. Its translation: CASRRDRPYGYTF.

The V and J genes are TRBV21-1 and TRBJ1-5. TRBV21-1 counts as a pseudogene. This CDR3 comprises 15 residues. The CDR3 loop reads CASSKGVIWGQPQHF. The CDR3 DNA reads TGTGCCAGCAGCAAAGGTGTCATTTGGGGTCAGCCCCAGCATTTT.

The gene calls are TRBV5-1 and TRBJ2-1; tentatively, D is TRBD2 (6 bases). The CDR3 is 14 residues long. V gave up 0 bases and J gave up 7 bases, with 11 bases separating them. Germline lookup yields CDR1 SGHRS and CDR2 YFSETQ. DNA for the CDR3: TGCGCCAGCAGCTTGGGCGGGGCGGGTAATGAGCAGTTCTTC. Translation gives CASSLGGAGNEQFF.

The chain employs TRBV3-1 (or the pseudogene TRBV3-2) and TRBJ2-1; unclear D gene. The CDR3 has 12 residues. CDR1 and CDR2 from the germline V gene are LGHDT and YNNKEL (reference sequence). The germline V and J ends were trimmed by 8 bases and 3 bases, with 8 bases remaining between them. The DNA for the CDR3 is TGTGCCAGCTCACCCGGCTACAATGAGCAGTTCTTC. Protein product: CASSPGYNEQFF.

The V and J genes are TRBV9 and TRBJ2-7; D is ambiguous. This CDR3 spans 16 amino acids. V lost 0 bases and J 4 bases, leaving 17 bases between the germline ends. Germline CDR1 reads SGDLS; CDR2 reads YYNGEE. The CDR3 region has the DNA TGTGCCAGCAGCGTAGGGGTCCCTCAAGGGAATTACGAGCAGTACTTC. Encoded protein: CASSVGVPQGNYEQYF. The variable domain in full, completed from reference TRBV9 and TRBJ2-7, reads DSGVTQTPKHLITATGQRVTLRCSPRSGDLSVYWYQQSLDQGLQFLIQYYNGEERAKGNILERFSAQQFPDLHSELNLSSLELGDSALYFCASSVGVPQGNYEQYFGPGTRLTVT.

This clone counts as medium-sized. V usage is TRBV7-9 and J usage is TRBJ2-7; the D gene is possibly TRBD1 (7 bases). CDR1 is SEHNR, CDR2 FQNEAQ, per germline (reference sequence). The CDR3 spans 16 residues. The V end lost 5 bases, the J end lost 5 bases, and 22 bases lay between the germline ends. The CDR3 DNA follows: TGTGCCAGCAGCCTCGGACAGGCCGCGGGGAAGGACGAGCAGTACTTC. This gives the protein CASSLGQAAGKDEQYF.

This chain uses TRBV18 with TRBJ1-4; no definite D call. The CDR3 loop spans 18 amino acids. Germline V gives CDR1 KGHSH, CDR2 LQKENI. Trimming shortened V by 1 base and J by 0 bases, and 15 bases separated the two germline ends. The CDR3 DNA reads TGTGCCAGCTCACCACGAAGCCGGAGCCCCGCAACTAATGAAAAACTGTTTTTT. Amino acids: CASSPRSRSPATNEKLFF. The full variable domain, with the rest looked up from reference TRBV18 and TRBJ1-4, is NAGVMQNPRHLVRRRGQEARLRCSPMKGHSHVYWYRQLPEEGLKFMVYLQKENIIDESGMPKERFSAEFPKEGPSILRIQQVVRGDSAAYFCASSPRSRSPATNEKLFFGSGTQLSVL.

This sequence joins TRBV6-5 and TRBJ1-6; D perhaps matches TRBD1 (6 bases). The CDR3 loop spans 15 amino acids. The germline V gene encodes CDR1 MNHEY and CDR2 SVGAGI. The germline V and J ends were trimmed by 0 bases and 6 bases, with 9 bases remaining between them. In DNA, the CDR3 is TGTGCCAGCAGTTACTCCTGGACAGCTAATTCACCCCTCCACTTT. It is translated as CASSYSWTANSPLHF.

This chain joins TRBV6-5 and TRBJ1-3; no clear D. CDR3 length: 16 residues. Germline V gives CDR1 MNHEY, CDR2 SVGAGI. V lost 0 bases, J lost 4 bases, and 13 bases lay in between. Here the CDR3 reads CASSYSTATGGNTIYF. DNA of the CDR3: TGTGCCAGCAGTTACTCAACCGCCACGGGGGGAAACACCATATATTTT.

This clone has more than one count but fewer than ten. The rearrangement uses TRBV19 and TRBJ2-3; the D is unclear. V was cut by 1 base and J by 5 bases, with 16 bases left in between. Germline values: CDR1 LNHDA, CDR2 SQIVND (reference sequence). The CDR3 has 16 residues. The CDR3 here is CASSIGTTKSRDTQYF. CDR3 coding DNA: TGTGCCAGTAGTATAGGGACCACCAAGAGTAGAGATACGCAGTATTTT.

This clone was seen only a few times. The V gene is TRBV6-6, the J gene TRBJ1-1; D not resolved. The CDR3 length is 14 residues. CDR1 MNHNY and CDR2 SVGAGI come from the germline V gene (reference sequence). Trimming took off 2 bases at V and 0 bases at J, with 7 bases between the two ends. Here the CDR3 reads CASSYMTMNTEAFF. The CDR3 DNA sequence: TGTGCCAGCAGTTACATGACTATGAACACTGAAGCTTTCTTT.

There are a few counts of this clone. This rearrangement joins TRBV6-5 to TRBJ2-1; TRBD1 matches at 12 bases. Per germline, CDR1 MNHEY and CDR2 SVGAGI. Trimming removed 9 bases from V and 7 bases from J; junction bases left unmatched: 10. CDR3 length equals 15 residues. The CDR3 spells CASRPGQGAENEQFF. CDR3 nucleotides: TGTGCCAGTAGGCCGGGACAGGGGGCGGAGAATGAGCAGTTCTTC.

A few counts support this clone. This rearrangement joins TRBV24-1 to TRBJ2-2, with D possibly called TRBD1 or TRBD2 (5 bases each). CDR1 is KGHDR, CDR2 SFDVKD, per germline. This CDR3 has 15 residues. V was trimmed by 7 bases and J by 3 bases, leaving 14 bases between them. The CDR3 protein is CATSARAGYTGELFF. CDR3 nucleotides: TGTGCCACCAGCGCGAGGGCAGGGTACACCGGGGAGCTGTTTTTT.